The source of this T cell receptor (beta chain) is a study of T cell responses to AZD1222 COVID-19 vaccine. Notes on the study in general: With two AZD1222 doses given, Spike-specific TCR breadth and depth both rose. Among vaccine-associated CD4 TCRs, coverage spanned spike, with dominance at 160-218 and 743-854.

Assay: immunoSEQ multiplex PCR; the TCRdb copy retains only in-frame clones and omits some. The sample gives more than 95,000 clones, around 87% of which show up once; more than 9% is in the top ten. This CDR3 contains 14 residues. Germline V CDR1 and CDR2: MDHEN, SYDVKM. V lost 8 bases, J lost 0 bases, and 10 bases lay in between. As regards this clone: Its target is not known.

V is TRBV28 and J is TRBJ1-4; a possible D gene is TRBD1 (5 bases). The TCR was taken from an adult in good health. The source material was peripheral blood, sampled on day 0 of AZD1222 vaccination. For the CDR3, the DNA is TGTGCCAGCGCTGGGGACGCAACTAATGAAAAACTGTTTTTT. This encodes CASAGDATNEKLFF.